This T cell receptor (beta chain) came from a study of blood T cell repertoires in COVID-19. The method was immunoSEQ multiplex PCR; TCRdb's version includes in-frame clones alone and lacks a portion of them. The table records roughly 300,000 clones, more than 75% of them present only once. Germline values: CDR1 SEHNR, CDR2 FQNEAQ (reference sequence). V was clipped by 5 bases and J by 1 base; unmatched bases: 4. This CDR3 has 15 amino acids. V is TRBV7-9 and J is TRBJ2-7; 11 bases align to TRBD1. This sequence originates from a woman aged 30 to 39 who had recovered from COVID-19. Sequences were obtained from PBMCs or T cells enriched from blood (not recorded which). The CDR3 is CASSRRDRGSYEQYF. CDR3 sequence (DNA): TGTGCCAGCAGCCGAAGGGACAGGGGGTCCTACGAGCAGTACTTC.